One T cell receptor beta chain is described in this entry. Reverse transcription of about 0.5 to 1 ug RNA was carried out with random hexamers. TCRdb reanalysed the immunoSEQ multiplex PCR reads using MiXCR and keeps one entry per CDR3 protein. The sample lists roughly 150,000 distinct CDR3 sequences; approximately 95% were seen once. The sample comes from a study of CD8 T cells in Susac syndrome. The CDR3 has 12 residues. The germline V and J ends were trimmed by 5 bases and 4 bases, with 6 bases remaining between them. The germline V gene has CDR1 MNHNY and CDR2 SVGAGI (reference sequence). From blood CD8+ and CD4+ T cells, TCR beta sequences were generated.

What was sequenced was CD4+ T cells from PBMCs. The clonotype originates from a human donor with Susac syndrome. V and J are TRBV6-6 and TRBJ1-5, with no clear D. Written as DNA, the CDR3 is TGTGCCAGCAGTACCGGGAATCAGCCCCAGCATTTT. Encoded protein: CASSTGNQPQHF.